The sample holds a few counts of the clone carrying this T cell receptor beta chain. Its specificity is not known. 5'RACE primed at constant segments yielded TCR alpha and TCR beta cDNA libraries bearing sample barcodes and UMIs. Via MiXCR, TCRdb re-called the 5' RACE reads, giving one row per CDR3 protein. The data hold roughly 49,000 distinct CDR3 sequences, with 25% to 35% observed a single time. The data were obtained in a study of T-cell memory formation after mild COVID-19. Overall study context: Largely donor-specific TCR clusters were found.

Study-wide points: That cross-reactive memory joined was suggested by some responding clones appearing in pre-infection memory.

V shed 7 bases and J 4 bases; nucleotides not matched to a gene: 11. The germline V gene encodes CDR1 SGHRS and CDR2 YFSETQ. The CDR3 spans 16 residues. The clonotype originates from a man aged 18 to 29 who had mild COVID-19 (a few samples of this study predate the infection). Cell type and time point are not known. Sample: PBMCs or a T cell subset sorted from them (not recorded which). The chain uses TRBV5-1 and TRBJ1-1; 12 bases agree with TRBD1. In DNA, the CDR3 is TGCGCCAGCCGTACCGGGACAGGGGGCGAGGGCACTGAAGCTTTCTTT. Its protein is CASRTGTGGEGTEAFF.